Below, 9 T cell receptor beta chains from the same sample are listed, as sequenced in a study of blood T cell repertoires in COVID-19. This table comes from immunoSEQ multiplex PCR, and its TCRdb copy is limited to in-frame clones, with some not included. This table has 300,000 to 350,000 clones, under 95% appearing once. The sample was peripheral blood. Receptor source: a woman in her late teens or twenties who had recovered from COVID-19.

This chain joins TRBV5-5 and TRBJ2-4, with 7 bases fitting TRBD2. V lost 3 bases to trimming and J lost 5 bases; unmatched junction nucleotides: 8. This CDR3 contains 15 residues. CDR1 is SGHKS and CDR2 is YYEKEE in the germline V gene (reference sequence). CDR3 residues: CASSYTGSGENIQYF. The CDR3 nucleotides are TGTGCCAGCAGCTATACGGGCAGCGGGGAAAACATTCAGTACTTC.

V and J are TRBV5-1 and TRBJ2-1, with 7 bases lining up with TRBD2. The CDR3 consists of 15 residues. V lost 4 bases and J lost 3; bases outside the gene matches: 7. Germline-derived CDR1 and CDR2 are SGHRS and YFSETQ. The CDR3 loop reads CASSASGVNYNEQFF. The CDR3 DNA reads TGCGCCAGCAGCGCGAGCGGGGTGAACTACAATGAGCAGTTCTTC.

This sequence joins TRBV30 and TRBJ1-4; D is ambiguous. Trimming took off 0 bases at V and 3 bases at J, with 8 bases between the two ends. CDR3 length equals 14 residues. Germline values: CDR1 GTSNPN, CDR2 SVGIG (reference sequence). The CDR3 DNA sequence: TGTGCCTGGAGTGTTAGAGTATCTAATGAAAAACTGTTTTTT. It specifies CAWSVRVSNEKLFF.

V is TRBV30 and J is TRBJ1-2, with D unclear. V lost 3 bases to trimming and J lost 8 bases, with 16 bases between them. The CDR3 runs 13 residues. Germline CDR1 reads GTSNPN; CDR2 reads SVGIG (reference sequence). The CDR3 here is CAWSVDGVQGYTF. In DNA form, the CDR3 reads TGTGCCTGGAGCGTGGACGGGGTTCAGGGCTACACCTTC.

The rearrangement uses TRBV6-2 or TRBV6-3 and TRBJ2-4; D may be TRBD2 (6 bases). The ends were cut back, 2 bases at V and 2 bases at J, with 13 bases in the middle. The germline CDR1 and CDR2 sequences are MNHEY and SVGEGT. This CDR3 comprises 16 residues. The CDR3 DNA reads as TGTGCCAGCAGTTACGCGCGGGAAGCCTCCAAAAACATTCAGTACTTC. It encodes CASSYAREASKNIQYF.

In nucleotides, the CDR3 is TGTGCCAGCAGCTTACAGGGGCAAGATACGCAGTATTTT. This encodes CASSLQGQDTQYF. The chain combines TRBV11-2 with TRBJ2-3; maybe TRBD1 (6 bases). The CDR3 is 13 residues long. CDR1 SGHAT and CDR2 FQNNGV come from the germline V gene. V was cut by 2 bases and J by 5 bases, with 8 bases left in between.

This sequence joins TRBV7-8 and TRBJ2-1, with no clear D. Trimming stripped 0 bases from V and 6 bases from J, with 18 bases between. The CDR3 runs 17 residues. The germline V gene encodes CDR1 SGHVS and CDR2 FQNEAQ. This chain's CDR3 is CASSLAQARAHLNEQFF. Here the CDR3 DNA reads TGTGCCAGCAGCTTAGCGCAGGCCCGCGCCCACCTCAATGAGCAGTTCTTC.

The chain joins TRBV5-5 to TRBJ2-4, with TRBD1 identical over 7 bases. V was clipped by 0 bases and J by 5 bases; unmatched bases: 5. Germline V lookup: CDR1 SGHKS, CDR2 YYEKEE (reference sequence). There are 15 residues in the CDR3. The CDR3 protein is CASSLVGGQQNIQYF. CDR3 in DNA: TGTGCCAGCAGCTTGGTAGGGGGCCAACAAAACATTCAGTACTTC.

The rearrangement uses TRBV3-1 (or the pseudogene TRBV3-2) and TRBJ2-5; D is unresolved. Per the germline V gene, CDR1 is LGHDT and CDR2 is YNNKEL (reference sequence). V lost 2 bases and J lost 4, with 14 bases in between. This CDR3 has 15 amino acids. The CDR3 DNA follows: TGTGCCAGCAGCCAATCCGGGTTTGGTGGAGAGACCCAGTACTTC. This sequence encodes CASSQSGFGGETQYF.